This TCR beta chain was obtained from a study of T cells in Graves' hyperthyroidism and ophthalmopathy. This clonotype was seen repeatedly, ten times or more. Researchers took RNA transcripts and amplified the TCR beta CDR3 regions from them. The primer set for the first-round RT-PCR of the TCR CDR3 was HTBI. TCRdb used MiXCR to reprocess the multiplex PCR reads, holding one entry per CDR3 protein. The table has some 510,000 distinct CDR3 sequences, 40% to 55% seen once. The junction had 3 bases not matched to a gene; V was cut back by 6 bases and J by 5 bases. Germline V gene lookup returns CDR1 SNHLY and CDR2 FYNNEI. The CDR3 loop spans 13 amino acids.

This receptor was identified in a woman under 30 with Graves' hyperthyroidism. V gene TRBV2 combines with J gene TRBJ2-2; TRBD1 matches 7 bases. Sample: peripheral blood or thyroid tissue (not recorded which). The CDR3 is CASSIQGTGELFF. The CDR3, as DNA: TGTGCCAGCAGCATACAGGGGACCGGGGAGCTGTTTTTT.